The T cell receptor (beta chain) under discussion was sequenced for a study of response to subunit inactivated influenza vaccine. TCRdb ran MiXCR on the RT-PCR reads and lists one entry per CDR3 protein. The table shows 650,000 to 800,000 distinct CDR3 sequences, with roughly 13% occurring only once. Study-wide points: Each seasonal flu vaccination may recruit only limited new T cells, authors suggested.

Turning to this clonotype: Antigen: not known.

The CDR3 sequence is 15 residues long. V lost 3 bases and J 0 bases, leaving 10 bases between the germline ends. Germline V gene data show CDR1 as KGHSH and CDR2 as LQKENI. This TCR came from a man aged 50-59 years who received an inactivated influenza vaccine. The rearrangement uses TRBV18 and TRBJ2-3; maybe TRBD1 (6 bases). The specimen was PBMCs from blood, collected roughly 2 weeks before vaccination. The CDR3 nucleotides read TGTGCCAGCTCACCGCTTGGACAGAGCACAGATACGCAGTATTTT. Protein: CASSPLGQSTDTQYF.